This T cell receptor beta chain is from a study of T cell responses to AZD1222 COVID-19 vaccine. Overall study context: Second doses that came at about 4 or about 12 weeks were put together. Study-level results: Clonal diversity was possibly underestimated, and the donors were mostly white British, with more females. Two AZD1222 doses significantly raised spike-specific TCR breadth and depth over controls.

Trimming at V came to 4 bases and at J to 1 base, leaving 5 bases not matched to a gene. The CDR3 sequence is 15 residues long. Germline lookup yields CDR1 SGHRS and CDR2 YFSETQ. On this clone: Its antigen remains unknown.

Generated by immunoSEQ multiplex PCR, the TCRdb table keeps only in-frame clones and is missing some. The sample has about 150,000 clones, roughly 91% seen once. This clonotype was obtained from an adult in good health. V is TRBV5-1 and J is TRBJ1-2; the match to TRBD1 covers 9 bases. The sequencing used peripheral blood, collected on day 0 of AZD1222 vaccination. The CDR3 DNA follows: TGCGCCAGCAGCATCTCGACAGGGGGTAACTATGGCTACACCTTC. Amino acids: CASSISTGGNYGYTF.